The rows below give T cell receptor beta chains drawn from one sample of a study of shared clonotypes between healthy human individuals. Profiled with immunoSEQ multiplex PCR; TCRdb holds only in-frame clones, not every one. The table lists about 2.3 million clones, 80% to 95% of them singletons. Sequenced sample: naive CD4+ T cells from PBMCs. These receptors originate from a young man in good health. Some clones in this sample may be carry-over from other donors' samples. Each CDR3 is given with its conserved first and last residue. D genes are given only for firm matches. For some rows the clone size is stated as once, few or many, or as a class when expanded; others skip it.

v_gene	j_gene	abundance	d_gene	CDR3aa	CDR3nt
TRBV28	TRBJ2-7	NA	NA	CASSLRAPSEQYF	TGTGCCAGCAGTTTAAGGGCCCCGAGCGAGCAGTACTTC
TRBV5-1	TRBJ2-5	NA	TRBD1	CASSSQGEETQYF	TGCGCCAGCAGCTCCCAGGGGGAAGAGACCCAGTACTTC
TRBV9	TRBJ2-3	NA	NA	CASSASWTPGTDTQYF	TGTGCCAGCAGCGCAAGCTGGACCCCGGGCACAGATACGCAGTATTTT
TRBV7-8	TRBJ1-5	NA	TRBD1	CASSRDRVSQPQHF	TGTGCCAGCAGTAGGGACAGGGTGAGTCAGCCCCAGCATTTT
TRBV7-8	TRBJ2-3	NA	NA	CASSLASGSETQYF	TGTGCCAGCAGCTTAGCATCGGGTAGTGAAACGCAGTATTTT
TRBV7-2	TRBJ1-5	NA	TRBD1	CASSRSRDRNQPQHF	TGTGCCAGCAGCCGCTCCCGGGACAGAAATCAGCCCCAGCATTTT
TRBV20-1	TRBJ2-7	NA	NA	CSAATQYEQYF	TGCAGTGCCGCAACCCAATATGAGCAGTACTTC
TRBV18	TRBJ2-4	NA	NA	CASAYIQEAKNIQYF	TGTGCCAGCGCCTATATACAGGAAGCCAAAAACATTCAGTACTTC
TRBV7-6	TRBJ2-1	NA	TRBD2	CASSFRPFNPGLAGGLNEQFF	TGTGCCAGCAGCTTCCGCCCGTTTAACCCAGGGTTAGCGGGAGGGCTAAATGAGCAGTTCTTC
TRBV21-1	TRBJ2-1	NA	NA	CASSKVGLASYNEQFF	TGTGCCAGCAGCAAAGTGGGACTAGCATCCTACAATGAGCAGTTCTTC
TRBV7-3	TRBJ2-2	NA	TRBD2	CASSLLGLADTGELFF	TGTGCCAGCAGCTTACTGGGACTAGCGGACACCGGGGAGCTGTTTTTT
TRBV5-1	TRBJ2-5	NA	NA	CASSTSGEETQYF	TGCGCCAGCAGCACCAGCGGAGAAGAGACCCAGTACTTC
TRBV15	TRBJ2-5	NA	TRBD1	CATSTKLRGLETQYF	TGTGCCACCAGCACAAAACTCAGGGGGCTGGAGACCCAGTACTTC
TRBV19	TRBJ1-5	NA	NA	CASSKGTPYSNQPQHF	TGTGCCAGTAGTAAAGGGACACCTTATAGCAATCAGCCCCAGCATTTT
TRBV28	TRBJ1-5	NA	TRBD1	CASSPGDRVGQPQHF	TGTGCCAGCAGTCCAGGGGACAGGGTGGGCCAGCCCCAGCATTTT
TRBV15	TRBJ1-1	NA	TRBD1	CATSRGPQGDDEAFF	TGTGCCACCAGCAGAGGACCACAGGGGGACGATGAAGCTTTCTTT
TRBV27	TRBJ2-1	NA	TRBD2	CASSLWSGISNEQFF	TGTGCCAGCAGTTTATGGAGCGGGATTAGCAATGAGCAGTTCTTC
TRBV5-5	TRBJ1-1	NA	TRBD1	CASSLGTGYANTEAFF	TGTGCCAGCAGCTTGGGGACAGGGTATGCGAACACTGAAGCTTTCTTT
TRBV2	TRBJ2-3	NA	TRBD2	CASFAGESYDTQYF	TGTGCCAGCTTTGCGGGGGAATCTTACGATACGCAGTATTTT
TRBV6-5	TRBJ2-1	NA	TRBD2	CASRAGRDNEQFF	TGTGCCAGCAGAGCGGGAAGAGACAATGAGCAGTTCTTC
TRBV6-6	TRBJ2-2	NA	TRBD2	CASSPSGRGTGELFF	TGTGCCAGCAGCCCTAGCGGGAGAGGCACCGGGGAGCTGTTTTTT
TRBV27	TRBJ2-3	NA	NA	CASSSRPEGGDTQYF	TGTGCCAGCAGCTCCCGCCCGGAGGGGGGAGATACGCAGTATTTT
TRBV28	TRBJ1-5	NA	NA	CAIFAGLGQPQHF	TGTGCCATTTTCGCCGGGTTGGGCCAGCCCCAGCATTTT
TRBV25-1	TRBJ2-2	NA	NA	CASSDYRDTGELFF	TGTGCCAGCAGTGATTACAGAGATACCGGGGAGCTGTTTTTT
TRBV12-5	TRBJ2-3	NA	TRBD2	CASGLGLALTDTQYF	TGTGCTAGTGGTTTGGGACTAGCCCTCACAGATACGCAGTATTTT
TRBV5-6	TRBJ2-2	NA	NA	CASSLGTFSGELFF	TGTGCCAGCAGCTTGGGGACGTTTTCCGGGGAGCTGTTTTTT
TRBV10-2	TRBJ2-3	NA	NA	CASTQQRGTDTQYF	TGCGCCAGCACTCAGCAAAGGGGCACAGATACGCAGTATTTT
TRBV7-8	TRBJ1-2	NA	NA	CASSPPIPEGFNYGYTF	TGTGCCAGCAGCCCCCCAATACCTGAGGGATTCAACTATGGCTACACCTTC
TRBV27	TRBJ2-7	NA	TRBD2	CASSPGRRGFYEQYF	TGTGCCAGCAGTCCCGGACGGCGGGGGTTCTACGAGCAGTACTTC
TRBV7-9	TRBJ2-6	NA	NA	CASRAAGSGANVLTF	TGTGCCAGCAGAGCAGCCGGTTCTGGGGCCAACGTCCTGACTTTC
TRBV7-8	TRBJ2-7	NA	NA	CASSLGPQATYEQYF	TGTGCCAGCAGCTTAGGTCCCCAGGCTACCTACGAGCAGTACTTC
TRBV10-2	TRBJ1-1	NA	NA	CASREREMNTEAFF	TGCGCCAGCAGGGAGAGGGAGATGAACACTGAAGCTTTCTTT
TRBV9	TRBJ1-4	NA	NA	CASSVGIVWDGNEKLFF	TGTGCCAGCAGCGTAGGAATTGTTTGGGACGGTAATGAAAAACTGTTTTTT
TRBV27	TRBJ2-1	NA	TRBD2	CASSLLAGDAYNEQFF	TGTGCCAGCAGTTTATTAGCGGGAGACGCCTACAATGAGCAGTTCTTC
TRBV28	TRBJ1-5	NA	NA	CASSLVGGNQPQHF	TGTGCCAGCAGCCTCGTGGGGGGGAATCAGCCCCAGCATTTT
TRBV9	TRBJ2-1	once	NA	CASSVVPESYNEQFF	TGTGCCAGCAGCGTAGTACCGGAATCCTACAATGAGCAGTTCTTC
TRBV28	TRBJ1-1	NA	TRBD1	CASSFTGTGENPEAFF	TGTGCCAGCAGCTTTACCGGGACAGGGGAAAATCCTGAAGCTTTCTTT
TRBV2	TRBJ2-7	NA	TRBD2	CASSALGRVSAYEQYF	TGTGCCAGCAGTGCCCTCGGGAGGGTGTCAGCCTACGAGCAGTACTTC
TRBV27	TRBJ2-3	NA	TRBD2	CASLGRSAGRAEPQYF	TGTGCCAGTCTAGGAAGGTCCGCCGGGAGGGCCGAGCCGCAGTATTTT
TRBV5-1	TRBJ1-4	NA	TRBD1	CASSLEGAREKLFF	TGCGCCAGCAGCTTGGAGGGGGCGAGAGAAAAACTGTTTTTT
TRBV28	TRBJ2-5	once	NA	CASSLGAVAQETQYF	TGTGCCAGCAGTTTAGGGGCTGTGGCGCAAGAGACCCAGTACTTC